The 21 T cell receptor beta chains in this list originate from one sample, sequenced in a study of brain T cells in children with intractable seizures. Regarding time point: blood from clinic visit 5 months post-surgery; TSC patient then seizure free. Only in-frame clones appear in the TCRdb table, and some are missing; sequencing was by immunoSEQ multiplex PCR. The sample includes hundreds of thousands of clones, over 90% of them seen just once. Sequenced here: peripheral blood, sampled more than 4 months after surgery. These receptors were collected from a boy younger than two with tuberous sclerosis and intractable seizures.

The chain employs TRBV5-1 and TRBJ2-5; 13 bases are a match to TRBD2. Per germline, CDR1 SGHRS and CDR2 YFSETQ. This CDR3 is 17 amino acids long. Losses at the gene ends were 2 bases for V and 5 bases for J; bases not matched to a gene: 9. The CDR3 DNA reads as TGCGCCAGCAGCTTACTTCCACTAGCGGGGGGGCAGGAGACCCAGTACTTC. Protein product: CASSLLPLAGGQETQYF.

This clone was detected only once. The rearrangement uses TRBV29-1 and TRBJ2-3; 9 bases are shared with TRBD1. Trimming removed 5 bases from V and 5 bases from J; junction bases left unmatched: 8. The length of the CDR3 is 14 residues. Germline CDR1 is SQVTM and CDR2 is ANQGSEA. CDR3 sequence (DNA): TGCAGCGTTAAGGCCGGGACAGGGAGAGATACGCAGTATTTT. Translated: CSVKAGTGRDTQYF.

This clone was observed once. The J gene is TRBJ2-7, the V gene TRBV11-3; the D is unclear. V was cut by 5 bases and J by 6 bases, with 14 bases left in between. The V gene's germline CDR1 is SGHNT and CDR2 YENEEA. The CDR3 runs 13 residues. The chain's CDR3 is CASSPAARAEQYF. The CDR3 DNA sequence: TGTGCCAGCAGCCCGGCAGCCCGAGCCGAGCAGTACTTC.

The chain has TRBV19 and TRBJ2-7; TRBD2 matches 9 bases. The CDR3 has 15 amino acids. Germline V lookup: CDR1 LNHDA, CDR2 SQIVND (reference sequence). V trimming: 5 bases; J trimming: 4 bases; junction bases outside the gene matches: 9. The CDR3 DNA is TGTGCCAGTAGTCCAAGTAGCGGGAGTCTGTACGAGCAGTACTTC. Residues: CASSPSSGSLYEQYF. Filled out from reference TRBV19 and TRBJ2-7, the complete variable domain reads DGGITQSPKYLFRKEGQNVTLSCEQNLNHDAMYWYRQDPGQGLRLIYYSQIVNDFQKGDIAEGYSVSREKKESFPLTVTSAQKNPTAFYLCASSPSSGSLYEQYFGPGTRLTVT.

The gene calls are TRBV7-2 and TRBJ1-2; D gene ambiguous. Germline V gene sequence: CDR1 SGHTA, CDR2 FQGNSA. Between the trimmed V and J ends, which lost 3 bases and 8 bases, there was a span of 19 bases. The length of the CDR3 is 15 residues. CDR3 DNA: TGTGCCAGCAGCTTTGCCGAAGGATACAGACGGGGCTACACCTTC. Amino acids: CASSFAEGYRRGYTF.

The chain combines TRBV7-2 with TRBJ2-7, with 8 positions matching TRBD2. Germline V gives CDR1 SGHTA, CDR2 FQGNSA. CDR3 length equals 16 residues. V lost 1 base, J lost 4 bases, and 9 bases stayed unmatched. CDR3 bases: TGTGCCAGCAGCTTAGTTGGGACGGGGGGGTTTTACGAGCAGTACTTC. It codes for CASSLVGTGGFYEQYF.

The chain has TRBV19 and TRBJ2-5; D ambiguous. The CDR3 runs to 13 residues. V shed 3 bases and J shed 4 bases, with 9 bases lying between them. Germline CDR1 LNHDA, CDR2 SQIVND (reference sequence). CDR3 in DNA: TGTGCCAGTAGTATCACGGTAGGAGAGACCCAGTACTTC. Protein product: CASSITVGETQYF.

This sequence joins TRBV30 and TRBJ1-2; D gene ambiguous. Germline CDR1 and CDR2: GTSNPN and SVGIG (reference sequence). This CDR3 is 13 amino acids long. The V gene lost 2 bases and the J gene lost 5 bases, with 12 bases spanning the gap. CDR3 amino acids: CAWSPGPTYGYTF. The CDR3 DNA is TGTGCCTGGAGTCCCGGACCGACGTATGGCTACACCTTC.

The genes are TRBV15 and TRBJ1-6; 7 bases agree with TRBD1. V dropped 2 bases and J dropped 8; count of bases not matched to a gene: 6. The CDR3 has 15 amino acids. CDR1 and CDR2 from the germline V gene are LNHNV and YYDKDF (reference sequence). CDR3 sequence: CATSRRQGLDSPLHF. CDR3 in DNA: TGTGCCACCAGCAGAAGACAGGGATTAGATTCACCCCTCCACTTT.

This sequence joins TRBV27 and TRBJ2-4, with D perhaps given as TRBD1 or TRBD2 (7 bases each). Germline lookup yields CDR1 MNHEY and CDR2 SMNVEV (reference sequence). V was clipped by 5 bases and J by 0 bases, with 14 bases between them. CDR3 length: 16 amino acids. CDR3 residues: CASSPAGQRAKNIQYF. The CDR3 DNA sequence: TGTGCCAGCAGTCCAGCGGGACAGCGAGCCAAAAACATTCAGTACTTC.

V gene TRBV6-6 combines with J gene TRBJ2-7, with 10 bases matching TRBD2. The CDR3 covers 13 residues. CDR1 and CDR2 (germline): MNHNY, SVGAGI (reference sequence). V was clipped by 6 bases and J by 5 bases; unmatched bases: 4. In nucleotides, the CDR3 is TGTGCCAGCAGGGGACTAGCGAGGAACGAGCAGTACTTC. It encodes CASRGLARNEQYF.

This chain links TRBV6-6 with TRBJ1-2, with 9 nucleotides matching TRBD1. The CDR3 loop spans 13 amino acids. V was pared by 5 bases and J by 7 bases, with 5 bases of the junction left unmatched. The germline CDR1 and CDR2 sequences are MNHNY and SVGAGI (reference sequence). In DNA form, the CDR3 reads TGTGCCAGCAGTCAACCGACAGGGGGTGGCTACACCTTC. Residues: CASSQPTGGGYTF.

This chain connects TRBV5-4 to TRBJ2-5; 8 bases agree with TRBD1. The CDR3 totals 16 residues. V was clipped by 6 bases and J by 5 bases; unmatched bases: 15. CDR1 and CDR2 from the germline V gene are SGHNT and YYREEE (reference sequence). CDR3: CASTPRRQGSIETQYF. CDR3 nucleotides: TGTGCCAGCACCCCCCGGAGACAGGGGTCCATTGAGACCCAGTACTTC.

The rearrangement links TRBV20-1 to TRBJ2-3; no definite D call. Germline V lookup: CDR1 DFQATT, CDR2 SNEGSKA (reference sequence). The CDR3 is 13 residues long. The ends were cut back, 3 bases at V and 3 bases at J, with 10 bases in the middle. This CDR3 is CSASPQITDTQYF. The CDR3 DNA reads TGCAGTGCTAGTCCACAGATTACAGATACGCAGTATTTT.

This chain's CDR3 is CASSLGLTEAFF. CDR3 DNA: TGTGCCAGCAGCTTAGGTCTCACTGAAGCTTTCTTT. The chain links TRBV7-9 to TRBJ1-1; D gene ambiguous. This CDR3 contains 12 residues. Trimming cost V 1 base and J 4 bases, with 4 bases left between them. Germline CDR1 SEHNR, CDR2 FQNEAQ (reference sequence).

The chain links TRBV30 to TRBJ1-2; TRBD1 is a possible D gene (5 bases). There are 13 residues in the CDR3. Germline V CDR1 and CDR2: GTSNPN, SVGIG (reference sequence). Trimming took 2 bases from V and 8 from J, leaving 15 bases between them. CDR3 sequence reads: CAWSPGPALGYTF. The CDR3 DNA sequence: TGTGCCTGGAGTCCGGGACCGGCCCTCGGCTACACCTTC.

CDR3 region: CASSLTGINYGYTF. In DNA form, the CDR3 reads TGTGCCAGCAGCTTGACAGGGATTAACTATGGCTACACCTTC. V is TRBV13 and J is TRBJ1-2; 7 bases fit TRBD1. Per the germline V gene, CDR1 is PRHDT and CDR2 is FYEKMQ (reference sequence). The CDR3 totals 14 residues. Trimming took 3 bases from V and 1 from J; bases not matched to a gene: 2.

In its sample, this clone was seen once. This chain uses TRBV18 with TRBJ1-2; TRBD1 is a possible D gene (5 bases). The V gene lost 5 bases and the J gene lost 2 bases, with 9 bases spanning the gap. The CDR3 extends over 13 amino acids. From germline, CDR1 is KGHSH and CDR2 LQKENI. In nucleotides, the CDR3 is TGTGCCAGCTCAGGATCAGGGAACTATGGCTACACCTTC. Translating gives CASSGSGNYGYTF. Full variable domain (rest looked up from reference TRBV18 and TRBJ1-2): NAGVMQNPRHLVRRRGQEARLRCSPMKGHSHVYWYRQLPEEGLKFMVYLQKENIIDESGMPKERFSAEFPKEGPSILRIQQVVRGDSAAYFCASSGSGNYGYTFGSGTRLTVV.

This clone was seen a single time. The chain employs TRBV7-9 and TRBJ2-6; TRBD1 might be the D (6 bases). In germline, CDR1 is SEHNR, CDR2 FQNEAQ (reference sequence). V lost 5 bases and J lost 0, with 8 bases in between. The CDR3 totals 15 residues. The CDR3 nucleotides read TGTGCCAGCAGCCAAGGGGGCTCTGGGGCCAACGTCCTGACTTTC. Translating it yields CASSQGGSGANVLTF.

The chain recombines TRBV7-2 with TRBJ1-6; tentative D call: TRBD1 (5 bases). The CDR3 consists of 14 residues. V shed 1 base and J shed 11 bases, with 12 bases lying between them. The germline gives CDR1 SGHTA, CDR2 FQGNSA. CDR3 loop: CASSLGLGVTPLHF. The CDR3 DNA follows: TGTGCCAGCAGCTTAGGCCTGGGGGTGACACCCCTCCACTTT.

This clone was counted a single time. CDR3 protein: CASSLGRGDNYGYTF. The CDR3 region has the DNA TGTGCCAGCAGTTTAGGTAGGGGGGACAACTATGGCTACACCTTC. V and J are TRBV27 and TRBJ1-2; possible D gene TRBD1, 6 bases. The germline V gene has CDR1 MNHEY and CDR2 SMNVEV (reference sequence). The CDR3 extends over 15 amino acids. V shed 2 bases and J shed 2 bases, with 12 bases lying between them.